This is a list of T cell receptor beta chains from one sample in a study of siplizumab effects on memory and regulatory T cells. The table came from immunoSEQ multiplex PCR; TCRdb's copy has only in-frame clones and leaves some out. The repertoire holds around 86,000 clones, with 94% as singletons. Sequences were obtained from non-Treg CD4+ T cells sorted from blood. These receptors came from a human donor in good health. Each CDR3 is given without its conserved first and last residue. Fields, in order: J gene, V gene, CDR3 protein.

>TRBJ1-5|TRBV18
ASSATGAGPQH
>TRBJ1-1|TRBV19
ASNSRMGRGRGTEAF
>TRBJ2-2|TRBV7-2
ASSLVGTSKSGELF
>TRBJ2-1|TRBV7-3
ASSLGGSGRSLYNEQF
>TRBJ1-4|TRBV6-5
ASSYSKGNSNEKLF
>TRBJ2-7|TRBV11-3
ASSFSGGVQTSGRIYEQY
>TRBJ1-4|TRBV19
ASSIVGGGEKLF
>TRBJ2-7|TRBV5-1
ASRVRWGSSYEQY
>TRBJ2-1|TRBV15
ATSTELAGSSYNEQF
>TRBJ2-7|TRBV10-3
AISQDYEQY
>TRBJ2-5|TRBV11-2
ASSSGTGGWERRETQY
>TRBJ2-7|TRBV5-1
ASSLGDTFYEQY
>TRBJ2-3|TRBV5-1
ASSLSGGRPGTDTQY
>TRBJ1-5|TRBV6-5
ATGVGRRNQPQH
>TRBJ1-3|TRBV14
ASSGTGSRNTIY
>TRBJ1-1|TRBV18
ASSPRQGGTEAF
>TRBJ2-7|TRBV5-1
ASSLSGTYEQY
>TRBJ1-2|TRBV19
ASSREGRTQRTYGYT
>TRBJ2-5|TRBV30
AWGGTSGQETQY
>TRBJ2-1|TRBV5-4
ASSLSGTSGHEQF
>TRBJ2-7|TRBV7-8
ASSHAGTGVGEQY
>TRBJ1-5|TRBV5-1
ASSPGVLSNQPQH
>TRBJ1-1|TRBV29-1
SVDGGPNTEAF
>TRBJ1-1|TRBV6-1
ASSVLTGDRTEAF
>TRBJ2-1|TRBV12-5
ASGPGTPGGYEQF
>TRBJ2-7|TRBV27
ASSSRQVSYEQY
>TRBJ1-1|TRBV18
ASSPRDRNTEAF
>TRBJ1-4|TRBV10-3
AISEGTRNEKLF
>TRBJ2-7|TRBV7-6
ASSLGAPYRDRAVYEQY
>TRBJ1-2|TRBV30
AWSNQGGGYT
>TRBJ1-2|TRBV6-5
ASSAPGQGFYGYT
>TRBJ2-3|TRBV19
ASSILPTGSDTQY
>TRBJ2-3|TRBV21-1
ASSKDWGTRRPTDTQY
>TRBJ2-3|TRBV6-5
ASSYSGRELDTQY